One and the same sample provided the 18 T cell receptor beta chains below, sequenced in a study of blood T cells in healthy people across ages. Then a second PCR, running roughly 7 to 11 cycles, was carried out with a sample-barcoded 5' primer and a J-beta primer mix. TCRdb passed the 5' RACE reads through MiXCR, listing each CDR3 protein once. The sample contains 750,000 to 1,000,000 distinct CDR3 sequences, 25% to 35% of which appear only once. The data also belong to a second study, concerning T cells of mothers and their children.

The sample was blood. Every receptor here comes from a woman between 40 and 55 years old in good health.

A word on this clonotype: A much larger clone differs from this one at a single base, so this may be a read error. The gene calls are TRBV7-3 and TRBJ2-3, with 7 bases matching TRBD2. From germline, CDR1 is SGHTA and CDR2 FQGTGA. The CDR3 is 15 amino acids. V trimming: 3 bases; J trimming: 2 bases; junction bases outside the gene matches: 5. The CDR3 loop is CASSFSGSATDTQYF. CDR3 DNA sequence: TGTGCCAGCAGCTTTAGCGGGTCAGCCACAGATACGCAGTATTTT.

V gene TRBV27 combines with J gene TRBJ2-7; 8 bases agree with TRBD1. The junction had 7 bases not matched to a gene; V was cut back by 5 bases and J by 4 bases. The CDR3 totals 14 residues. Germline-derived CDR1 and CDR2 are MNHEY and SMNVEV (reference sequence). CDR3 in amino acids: CASSPRTGYYEQYF. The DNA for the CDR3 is TGTGCCAGCAGTCCGCGGACAGGGTATTACGAGCAGTACTTC.

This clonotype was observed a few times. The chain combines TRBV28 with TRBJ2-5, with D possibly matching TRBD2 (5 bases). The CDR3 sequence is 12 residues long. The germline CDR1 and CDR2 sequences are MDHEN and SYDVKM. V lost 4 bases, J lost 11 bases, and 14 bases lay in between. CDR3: CASSSGSWEQYF. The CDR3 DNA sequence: TGTGCCAGCAGTTCCGGGTCGTGGGAGCAGTACTTC.

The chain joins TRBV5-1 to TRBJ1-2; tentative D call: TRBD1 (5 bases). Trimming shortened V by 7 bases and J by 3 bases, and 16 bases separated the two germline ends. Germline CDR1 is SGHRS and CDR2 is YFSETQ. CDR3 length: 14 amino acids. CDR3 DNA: TGCGCCAGCGGCGTAAATCAGGGATACTATGGCTACACCTTC. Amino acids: CASGVNQGYYGYTF. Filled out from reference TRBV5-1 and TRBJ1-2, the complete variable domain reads KAGVTQTPRYLIKTRGQQVTLSCSPISGHRSVSWYQQTPGQGLQFLFEYFSETQRNKGNFPGRFSGRQFSNSRSEMNVSTLELGDSALYLCASGVNQGYYGYTFGSGTRLTVV.

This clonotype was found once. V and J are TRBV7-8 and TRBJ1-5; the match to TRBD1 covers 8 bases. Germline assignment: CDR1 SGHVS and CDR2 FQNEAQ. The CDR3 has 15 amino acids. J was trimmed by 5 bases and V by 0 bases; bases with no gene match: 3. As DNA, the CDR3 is TGTGCCAGCAGCTTAGCGCAGGGGGCAGATCAGCCCCAGCATTTT. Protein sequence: CASSLAQGADQPQHF.

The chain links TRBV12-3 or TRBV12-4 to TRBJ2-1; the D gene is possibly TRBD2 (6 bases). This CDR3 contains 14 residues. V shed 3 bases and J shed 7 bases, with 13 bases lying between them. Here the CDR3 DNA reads TGTGCCAGCAGTTTCCGGGGGTCCTGGAATGAGCAGTTCTTC. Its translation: CASSFRGSWNEQFF.

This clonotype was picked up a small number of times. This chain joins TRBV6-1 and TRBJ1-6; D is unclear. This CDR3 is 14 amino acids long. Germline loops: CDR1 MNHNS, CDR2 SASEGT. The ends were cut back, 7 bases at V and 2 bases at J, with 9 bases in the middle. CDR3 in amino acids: CASTEGPYNSPLHF. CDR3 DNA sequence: TGTGCCAGCACCGAAGGGCCCTATAATTCACCCCTCCACTTT.

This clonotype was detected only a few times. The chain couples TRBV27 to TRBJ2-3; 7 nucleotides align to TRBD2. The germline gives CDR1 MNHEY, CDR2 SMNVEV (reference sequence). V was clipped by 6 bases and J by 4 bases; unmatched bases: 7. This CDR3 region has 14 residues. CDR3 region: CASRGGLGPDTQYF. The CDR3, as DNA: TGTGCCAGCAGGGGGGGGTTAGGACCAGATACGCAGTATTTT.

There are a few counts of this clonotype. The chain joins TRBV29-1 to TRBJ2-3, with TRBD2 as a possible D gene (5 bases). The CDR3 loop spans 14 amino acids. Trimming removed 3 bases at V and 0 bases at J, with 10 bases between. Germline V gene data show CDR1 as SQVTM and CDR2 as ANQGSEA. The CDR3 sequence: CSVDLERSTDTQYF. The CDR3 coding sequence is TGCAGCGTTGACTTGGAGCGGAGCACAGATACGCAGTATTTT.

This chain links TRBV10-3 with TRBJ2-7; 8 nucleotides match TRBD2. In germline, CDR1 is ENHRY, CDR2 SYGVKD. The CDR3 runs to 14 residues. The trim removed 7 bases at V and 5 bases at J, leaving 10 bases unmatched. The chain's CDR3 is CAINGYSGVDEQYF. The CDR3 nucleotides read TGTGCCATCAATGGGTATAGCGGGGTAGACGAGCAGTACTTC.

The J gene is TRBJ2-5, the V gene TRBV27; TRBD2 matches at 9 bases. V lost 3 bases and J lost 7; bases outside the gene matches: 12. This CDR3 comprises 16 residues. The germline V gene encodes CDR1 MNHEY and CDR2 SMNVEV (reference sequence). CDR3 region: CASSFGWRGGQRTQYF. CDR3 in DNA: TGTGCCAGCAGTTTCGGGTGGCGGGGGGGCCAGAGGACCCAGTACTTC.

The CDR3 bases are TGTGCCACCAGCAGATCATACAGCGAGTTGGCAGATACGCAGTATTTT. Translating it yields CATSRSYSELADTQYF. This chain connects TRBV15 to TRBJ2-3; D not resolved. Per germline, CDR1 LNHNV and CDR2 YYDKDF (reference sequence). The CDR3 runs 16 residues. V was pared by 2 bases and J by 4 bases, with 16 bases between.

CDR3 protein: CASSSQRMLRGYTF. The CDR3 DNA reads TGTGCCAGCAGCTCCCAACGGATGTTAAGGGGCTACACCTTC. V is TRBV3-1 and J is TRBJ1-2; D gene uncertain. The CDR3 is made up of 14 amino acids. The germline V and J ends were trimmed by 5 bases and 8 bases, with 18 bases remaining between them. Germline V gene data show CDR1 as LGHDT and CDR2 as YNNKEL (reference sequence).

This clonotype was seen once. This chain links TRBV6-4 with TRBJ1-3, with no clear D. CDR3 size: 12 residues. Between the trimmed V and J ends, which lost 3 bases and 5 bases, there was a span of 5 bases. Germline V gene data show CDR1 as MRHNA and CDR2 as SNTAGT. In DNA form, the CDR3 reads TGTGCCAGCAGTGATCTCAGAAACACCATATATTTT. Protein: CASSDLRNTIYF.

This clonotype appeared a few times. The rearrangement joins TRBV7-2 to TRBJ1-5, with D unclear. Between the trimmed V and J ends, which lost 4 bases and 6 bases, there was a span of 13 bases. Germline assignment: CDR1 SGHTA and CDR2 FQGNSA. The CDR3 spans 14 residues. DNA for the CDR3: TGTGCCAGCAGCTCTTCGAATACGCGTCAGCCCCAGCATTTT. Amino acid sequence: CASSSSNTRQPQHF.

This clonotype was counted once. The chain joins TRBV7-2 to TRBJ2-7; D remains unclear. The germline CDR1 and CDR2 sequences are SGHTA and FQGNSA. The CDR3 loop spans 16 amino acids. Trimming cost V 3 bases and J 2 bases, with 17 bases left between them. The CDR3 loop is CASSLRPPDRAYEQYF. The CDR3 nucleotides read TGTGCCAGCAGCTTGAGACCGCCTGATAGGGCCTACGAGCAGTACTTC.

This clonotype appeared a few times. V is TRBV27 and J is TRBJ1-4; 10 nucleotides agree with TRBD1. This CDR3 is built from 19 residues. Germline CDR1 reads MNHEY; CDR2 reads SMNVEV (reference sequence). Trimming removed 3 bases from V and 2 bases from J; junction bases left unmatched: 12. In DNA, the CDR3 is TGTGCCAGCAGTTTCCGCCCGGGACAGGGGCTATGGACTAATGAAAAACTGTTTTTT. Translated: CASSFRPGQGLWTNEKLFF.

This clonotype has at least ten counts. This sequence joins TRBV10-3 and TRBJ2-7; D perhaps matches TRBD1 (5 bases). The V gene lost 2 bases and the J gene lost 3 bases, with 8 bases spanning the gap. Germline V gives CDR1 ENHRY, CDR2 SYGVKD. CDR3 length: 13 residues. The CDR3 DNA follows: TGTGCCATCAGTGAGGGCAGGGACTACGAGCAGTACTTC. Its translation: CAISEGRDYEQYF.